The source of this TCR beta chain is a study of T cell repertoires in ileal Crohn's disease. Sequencing used immunoSEQ multiplex PCR; TCRdb keeps in-frame clones, though not all of them. The profile shows about 3,800 clones, around 85% of them singletons. This clone turned up a few times. Its specificity is not known. V dropped 4 bases and J dropped 3 bases, with 13 bases sitting between them. Germline V lookup: CDR1 LNHDA, CDR2 SQIVND (reference sequence). The CDR3 has 15 amino acids. General study points: High-frequency clones were more common in sorted CD8 than CD4 cells. Every patient over 26.8% clonality showed endoscopic recurrence.

The sequence derives from an adult with Crohn's disease. The chain recombines TRBV19 with TRBJ1-3; TRBD1 is a possible D gene (6 bases). Input material: ileal tissue. This chain's CDR3 is CASSRPTGIGNTIYF. The DNA for the CDR3 is TGTGCCAGTAGTAGACCTACAGGGATTGGAAACACCATATATTTT.